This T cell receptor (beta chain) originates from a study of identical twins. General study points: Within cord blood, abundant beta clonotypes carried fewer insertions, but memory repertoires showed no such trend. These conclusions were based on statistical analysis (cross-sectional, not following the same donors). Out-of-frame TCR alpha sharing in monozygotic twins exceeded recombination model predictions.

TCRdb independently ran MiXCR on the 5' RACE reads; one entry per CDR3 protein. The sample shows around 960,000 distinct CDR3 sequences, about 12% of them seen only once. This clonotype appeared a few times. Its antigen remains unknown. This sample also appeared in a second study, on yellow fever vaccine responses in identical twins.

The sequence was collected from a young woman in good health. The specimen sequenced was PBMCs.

The CDR3 region is CASSLRGQGTNQPQHF. The CDR3 nucleotides are TGTGCCAGCAGTTTAAGGGGGCAGGGCACCAATCAGCCCCAGCATTTT. The chain uses TRBV12-3 or TRBV12-4 and TRBJ1-5; 7 nucleotides agree with TRBD1. The length of the CDR3 is 16 residues. V trimming: 2 bases; J trimming: 3 bases; junction bases outside the gene matches: 7.